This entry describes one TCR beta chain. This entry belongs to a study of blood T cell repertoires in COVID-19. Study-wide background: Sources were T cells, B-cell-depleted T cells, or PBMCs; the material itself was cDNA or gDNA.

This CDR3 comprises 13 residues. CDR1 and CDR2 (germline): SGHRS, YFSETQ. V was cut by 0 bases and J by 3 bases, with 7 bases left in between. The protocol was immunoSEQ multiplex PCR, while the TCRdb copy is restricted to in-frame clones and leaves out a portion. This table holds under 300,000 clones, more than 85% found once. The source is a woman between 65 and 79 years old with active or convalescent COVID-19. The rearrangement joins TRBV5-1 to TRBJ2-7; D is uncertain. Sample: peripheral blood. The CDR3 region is CASSLAVRYEQYF. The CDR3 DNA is TGCGCCAGCAGCTTGGCGGTCCGCTACGAGCAGTACTTC.